One T cell receptor (beta chain) is described in this entry. These data originate in a study of blood T cell repertoires in COVID-19. Study-wide background: COVID-19 samples, acute and convalescent, were from the United States, Italy and Spain. In each case, the material was cDNA or gDNA derived from T cells, B-cell-depleted T cells, or PBMCs.

V shed 4 bases, J shed 9 bases, and the junction held 6 bases outside the gene matches. The germline CDR1 and CDR2 sequences are MNHEY and SVGEGT. CDR3 length: 14 residues. In the source study's methods: Scientists estimated how many nucleated cells there were by amplifying reference gene primers. Only in-frame clones appear in the TCRdb table, and some are missing; sequencing was by immunoSEQ multiplex PCR. That table gives V, J and clone size, and the DNA gave D and trimming. This sample has over 150,000 clones, with approximately 87% found just once. V gene TRBV6-2 or TRBV6-3 combines with J gene TRBJ1-6, with 7 bases identical to TRBD1. The clonotype originates from a woman between 18 and 29 years old who had recovered from COVID-19. Material for sequencing was peripheral blood. The CDR3 region has the DNA TGTGCCAGCAGTTTTCCAGGGGGAATTTCACCCCTCCACTTT. Translating gives CASSFPGGISPLHF.